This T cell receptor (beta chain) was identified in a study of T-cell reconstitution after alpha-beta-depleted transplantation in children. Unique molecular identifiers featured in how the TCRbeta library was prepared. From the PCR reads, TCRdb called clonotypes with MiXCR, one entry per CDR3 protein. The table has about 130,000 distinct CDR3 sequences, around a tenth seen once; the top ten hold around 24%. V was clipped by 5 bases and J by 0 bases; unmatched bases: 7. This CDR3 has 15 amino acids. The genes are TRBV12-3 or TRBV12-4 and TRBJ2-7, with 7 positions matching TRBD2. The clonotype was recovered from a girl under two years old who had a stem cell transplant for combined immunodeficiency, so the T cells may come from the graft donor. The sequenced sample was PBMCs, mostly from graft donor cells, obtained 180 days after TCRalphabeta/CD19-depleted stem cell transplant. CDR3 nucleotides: TGTGCCAGCAGTGTCAGCGGGACGAGCTCCTACGAGCAGTACTTC. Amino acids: CASSVSGTSSYEQYF.